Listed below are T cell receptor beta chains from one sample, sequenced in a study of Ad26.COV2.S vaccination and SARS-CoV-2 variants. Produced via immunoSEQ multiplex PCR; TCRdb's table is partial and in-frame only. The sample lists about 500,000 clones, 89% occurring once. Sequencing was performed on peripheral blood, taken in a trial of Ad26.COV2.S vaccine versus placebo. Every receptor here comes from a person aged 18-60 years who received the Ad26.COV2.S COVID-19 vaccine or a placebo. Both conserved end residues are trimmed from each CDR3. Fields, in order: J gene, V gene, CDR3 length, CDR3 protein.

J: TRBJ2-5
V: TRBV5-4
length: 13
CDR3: ASSFGQGLGETQY

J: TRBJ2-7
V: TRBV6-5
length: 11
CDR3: ASAIFLGNEQY

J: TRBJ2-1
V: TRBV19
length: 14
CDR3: ASSIRPAGGRNEQF

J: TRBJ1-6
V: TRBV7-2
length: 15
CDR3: ASSFRTGEAYNSPLH

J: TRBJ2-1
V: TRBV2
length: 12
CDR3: ASRGDSSYNEQF

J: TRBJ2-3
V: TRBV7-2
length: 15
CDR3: ASSLTGTSGGTDTQY

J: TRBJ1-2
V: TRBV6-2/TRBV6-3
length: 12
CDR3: ASSSRQSNYGYT

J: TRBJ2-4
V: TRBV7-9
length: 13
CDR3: ASSLADWAKNIQY

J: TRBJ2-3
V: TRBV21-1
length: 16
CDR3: ASSEKGGSDSRADTQY

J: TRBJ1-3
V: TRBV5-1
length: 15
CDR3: ASSLVGQALSGNTIY

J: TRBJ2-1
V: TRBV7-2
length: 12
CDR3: ASSKLSSYNEQF

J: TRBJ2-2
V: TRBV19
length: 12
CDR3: ASRGTANTGELF

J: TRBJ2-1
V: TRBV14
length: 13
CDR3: ASSPVGLDPPGQF

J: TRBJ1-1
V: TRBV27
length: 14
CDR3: ASSRGYRARNTEAF

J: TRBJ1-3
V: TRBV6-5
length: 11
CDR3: ASSYDKGNTIY

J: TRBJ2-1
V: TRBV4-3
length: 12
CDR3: ASSQRGQRDEQF